These T cell receptor beta chains were read from a single sample in a study of T cells in Graves' hyperthyroidism and ophthalmopathy. TCRdb used MiXCR to reprocess the multiplex PCR reads, holding one entry per CDR3 protein. The table has about 300,000 distinct CDR3 sequences, roughly 18% seen once. The sequenced material came from blood. The receptors here all came from a man between 45 and 60 years old with Graves' ophthalmopathy. Each CDR3 is given with its conserved first and last residue. The D gene is left open where the match is weak. Clone size is shown for a subset of rows, as once, few, many or a class of expanded clone.

TRBJ2-7,TRBV11-2,many,.,TGTGCCAGCAGCTTAGCGCGGATTTCCTACGAGCAGTACTTC,CASSLARISYEQYF
TRBJ2-3,TRBV5-1,many,.,TGCGCCAGCAGCCTTAGACAACTAGATACGCAGTATTTT,CASSLRQLDTQYF
TRBJ2-7,TRBV20-1,few,TRBD2,TGCAGTGCTTCTAGCGGGAGGGCCCCACAGCAGTACTTC,CSASSGRAPQQYF
TRBJ1-2,TRBV14,.,TRBD1,TGTGCCAGCAGCCAAGGGGCCGGGACAGGGGGTGGCTACACCTTC,CASSQGAGTGGGYTF
TRBJ2-7,TRBV2,.,TRBD2,TGTGCCAGCAGTGAACTAGCGGGAGTTTCCTACGAGCAGTACTTC,CASSELAGVSYEQYF
TRBJ2-2,TRBV30,many,TRBD1,TGTGCCTGGAGTCGGGACAGCGACACCGGGGAGCTGTTTTTT,CAWSRDSDTGELFF
TRBJ2-3,TRBV2,many,.,TGTGCCAGCGGCACTACCACAGATACGCAGTATTTT,CASGTTTDTQYF
TRBJ2-6,TRBV19,.,TRBD2,TGTGCCAGTAGTAGTTGGGAGGGGCAGGGGGCCAACGTCCTGACTTTC,CASSSWEGQGANVLTF
TRBJ1-3,TRBV6-1,.,.,TGTGCCAGCAGCCGACAGACAGTCTCTGGAAACACCATATATTTT,CASSRQTVSGNTIYF
TRBJ2-1,TRBV19,.,TRBD2,TGTGCCAGTAGCCAGACTAGCGGGAGTATCAATGAGCAGTTCTTC,CASSQTSGSINEQFF
TRBJ2-5,TRBV7-9,.,.,TGTGCCAGCAGCCCCCATACCCAGTACTTC,CASSPHTQYF
TRBJ1-3,TRBV11-2,many,.,TGTGCCAGCAGAGGGTTTCCTGGAAACACCATATATTTT,CASRGFPGNTIYF
TRBJ2-1,TRBV3-1,many,.,TGTGCCAGCGCCTCGGGAGTAGGCGAGCAGTTCTTC,CASASGVGEQFF
TRBJ1-1,TRBV2,.,.,TGTGCCAGCAGGGCACCGGGAGGAGGGACTGAAGCTTTCTTT,CASRAPGGGTEAFF
TRBJ2-1,TRBV7-9,.,TRBD2,TGTGCCAGCAGCTTAGCGCTAGGACTAGCGGGAGGATTCTCCTACAATGAGCAGTTCTTC,CASSLALGLAGGFSYNEQFF
TRBJ1-2,TRBV3-1,.,TRBD1,TGTGCCAGCAGCGCACAGGGGGCTAATGGCTACACCTTC,CASSAQGANGYTF
TRBJ1-1,TRBV6-5,few,.,TGTGCCAGCAGCCCCAAGGTTCGCTCGAACACTGAAGCTTTCTTT,CASSPKVRSNTEAFF
TRBJ2-2,TRBV5-1,.,.,TGCGCCAGCAAGGCGAGCGTGAAAAACACCGGGGAGCTGTTTTTT,CASKASVKNTGELFF
TRBJ1-5,TRBV7-9,few,.,TGTGCCAGCAGCTCAACAGGGTTCGATCAGCCCCAGCATTTT,CASSSTGFDQPQHF
TRBJ1-2,TRBV30,many,.,TGTGCCTGGCTGGCTTCTAACTATGGCTACACCTTC,CAWLASNYGYTF
TRBJ2-1,TRBV20-1,many,TRBD1,TGCAGTGCTAGAGATGCCCGGGGACAGGGGTTTAATGAGCAGTTCTTC,CSARDARGQGFNEQFF
TRBJ1-2,TRBV25-1,.,.,TGTGCCAGCAGTGGCGGGGGAGGTGGTAGGAACTATGGCTACACCTTC,CASSGGGGGRNYGYTF
TRBJ2-5,TRBV5-6,few,.,TGTGCCAGCAGTCAGTCACCGGGGGAGACCCAGTACTTC,CASSQSPGETQYF
TRBJ2-5,TRBV3-1,many,.,TGTGCCAGCAGCCAAGGAGGTGCGGATCTTCAAGAGACCCAGTACTTC,CASSQGGADLQETQYF
TRBJ1-5,TRBV4-1,few,.,TGCGCCAGCAGCCAACTTCCACGCCCGGATAGTCAGCCCCAGCATTTT,CASSQLPRPDSQPQHF
TRBJ1-1,TRBV19,few,.,TGTGCCAGTAGTATAAGGGCCCAGAACACTGAAGCTTTCTTT,CASSIRAQNTEAFF
TRBJ2-7,TRBV7-7,few,TRBD1,TGTGCTAGCAGTCCAAGACAGGGCGGCACCTACGAGCAGTACTTC,CASSPRQGGTYEQYF
TRBJ1-2,TRBV30,few,.,TGTGCCTGGAGTCTGGGGCTGGGCTACACCTTC,CAWSLGLGYTF
TRBJ2-5,TRBV19,.,.,TGTGCCAGTAGTATCCAGGGAGGAAAGACCCAGTACTTC,CASSIQGGKTQYF
TRBJ2-5,TRBV28,many,TRBD1,TGTGCCAGCAGCCCGCTGGGGACAGGGTTCCAAGAGACCCAGTACTTC,CASSPLGTGFQETQYF
TRBJ2-7,TRBV20-1,many,.,TGCAGTGCTAAAACGGGACTGGATTCCTACGAGCAGTACTTC,CSAKTGLDSYEQYF
TRBJ2-5,TRBV7-9,many,.,TGTGCCAGCAGCTCTTGGGCGGCAGGGGAAGAGACCCAGTACTTC,CASSSWAAGEETQYF
TRBJ1-1,TRBV5-8,few,.,TGTGCCAGCAGCTTGGCCCCAGGGTGGTTGAACACTGAAGCTTTCTTT,CASSLAPGWLNTEAFF
TRBJ2-5,TRBV27,.,TRBD2,TGTGCCAGCAGTGCCTTAGGGGCGGGAGTTCCGTACTTC,CASSALGAGVPYF
TRBJ1-2,TRBV7-8,.,.,TGTGCCAGCAGTCAACCCCCCATGGCTAACTATGGCTACACCTTC,CASSQPPMANYGYTF
TRBJ2-5,TRBV7-2,few,TRBD2,TGTGCCAGTAGTATACGGGAGGGATTCCAAGAGACCCAGTACTTC,CASSIREGFQETQYF
TRBJ1-2,TRBV27,few,.,TGTGCCAGCAGTCTAAGACTCGCGACAGGTCTAAACTATGGCTACACCTTC,CASSLRLATGLNYGYTF
TRBJ1-5,TRBV20-1,many,.,TGCAGTGCTAGAGGTCCGGGGTCGCGGGTTCAGCCCCAGCATTTT,CSARGPGSRVQPQHF
TRBJ2-7,TRBV6-1,few,.,TGTGCCAGCAGCCATGGGGGCTACGAGCAGTACTTC,CASSHGGYEQYF
TRBJ2-6,TRBV30,.,.,TGTGCCTGGAGTCGTCACTCTGGGGCCAACGTCCTGACTTTC,CAWSRHSGANVLTF
TRBJ1-4,TRBV15,few,.,TGTGCCACCAGCAGAGGAACGGGTCGAACTAATGAAAAACTGTTTTTT,CATSRGTGRTNEKLFF
TRBJ2-3,TRBV6-1,few,TRBD2,TGTGCCAGCAGTGATTTCGGGAGGGCGGATACGCAGTATTTT,CASSDFGRADTQYF
TRBJ2-5,TRBV20-1,.,.,TGCGGGGTCCTAGCGTTGGGGGGAGAGACCCAGTACTTC,CGVLALGGETQYF
TRBJ2-3,TRBV11-2,many,.,TGTGCCAGCAGCTTAGTCGGGAGCGGCACAGATACGCAGTATTTT,CASSLVGSGTDTQYF
TRBJ1-2,TRBV7-8,few,.,TGTGCCAGCAGCTTAGCGGGGGGAGTGGAAGGCTACACCTTC,CASSLAGGVEGYTF
TRBJ1-2,TRBV5-1,few,.,TGCGCCAGCAGCTTGGACAGTCGGCCATATGGCTACACCTTC,CASSLDSRPYGYTF
TRBJ1-1,TRBV4-1,.,.,TGCGCCAGCAGCCACCGGGGCGCGGGGACTGAAGCTTTCTTT,CASSHRGAGTEAFF
TRBJ2-5,TRBV12-3/TRBV12-4,many,TRBD1,TGTGCCAGCAGTCCCCGGGGACAGGGGCTTTATGAGACCCAGTACTTC,CASSPRGQGLYETQYF
TRBJ2-3,TRBV4-1,few,TRBD2,TGCGCCAGCAGCCAGACAAGACTAGCGTCGACAGATACGCAGTATTTT,CASSQTRLASTDTQYF
TRBJ2-7,TRBV5-4,.,.,TGTGCCAGCAGCTTTGATCGGGGTCCGAGGTCCTACGAGCAGTACTTC,CASSFDRGPRSYEQYF
TRBJ2-1,TRBV20-1,.,TRBD2,TGCAGTGCTAGAGATCTAGGTAGCGGGAGGGCCAGGCATGAGCAGTTCTTC,CSARDLGSGRARHEQFF
TRBJ1-1,TRBV9,.,.,TGTGCCAGCAGCGTAGTATATAGGGGAGATGAAGCTTTCTTT,CASSVVYRGDEAFF
TRBJ1-4,TRBV19,.,.,TGTGCCAGTAGTATTACCGGGGGCAGAGCTAATGAAAAACTGTTTTTT,CASSITGGRANEKLFF
TRBJ2-1,TRBV6-1,many,.,TGTGCCAGCAGTGGGGGGCTAGGAAACAATGAGCAGTTCTTC,CASSGGLGNNEQFF
TRBJ2-7,TRBV14,few,TRBD2,TGTGCCAGCAGCCAAGATCAGCGGCTAGCGGGACTGTTGTGGTCCTACGAGCAGTACTTC,CASSQDQRLAGLLWSYEQYF